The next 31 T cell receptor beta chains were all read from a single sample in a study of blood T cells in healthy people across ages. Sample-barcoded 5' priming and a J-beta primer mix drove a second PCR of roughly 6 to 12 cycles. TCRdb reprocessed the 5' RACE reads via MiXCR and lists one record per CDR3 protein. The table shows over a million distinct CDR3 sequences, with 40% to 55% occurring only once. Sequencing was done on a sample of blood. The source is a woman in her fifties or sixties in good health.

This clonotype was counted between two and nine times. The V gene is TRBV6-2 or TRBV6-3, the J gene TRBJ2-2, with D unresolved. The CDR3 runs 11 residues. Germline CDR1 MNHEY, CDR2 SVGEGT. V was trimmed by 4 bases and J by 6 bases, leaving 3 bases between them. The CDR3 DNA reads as TGTGCCAGCAGTTGGGCCGGGGAGCTGTTTTTT. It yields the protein CASSWAGELFF.

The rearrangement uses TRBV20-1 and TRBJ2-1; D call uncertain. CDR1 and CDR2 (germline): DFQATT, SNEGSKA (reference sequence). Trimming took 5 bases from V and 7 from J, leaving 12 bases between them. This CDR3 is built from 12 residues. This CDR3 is CSARKSRNEQFF. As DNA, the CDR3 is TGCAGTGCTCGGAAGTCAAGGAATGAGCAGTTCTTC.

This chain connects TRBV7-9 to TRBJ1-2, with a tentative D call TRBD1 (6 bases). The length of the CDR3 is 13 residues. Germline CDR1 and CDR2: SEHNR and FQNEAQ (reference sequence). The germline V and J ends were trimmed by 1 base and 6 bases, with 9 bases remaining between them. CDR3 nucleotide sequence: TGTGCCAGCAGCTTAGGGGGGGGCCATGGCTACACCTTC. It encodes CASSLGGGHGYTF.

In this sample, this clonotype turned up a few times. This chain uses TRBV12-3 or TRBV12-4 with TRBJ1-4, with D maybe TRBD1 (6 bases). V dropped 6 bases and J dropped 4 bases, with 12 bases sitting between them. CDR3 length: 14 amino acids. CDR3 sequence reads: CASRPRDNNEKLFF. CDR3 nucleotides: TGTGCCAGCAGACCCCGGGACAATAATGAAAAACTGTTTTTT.

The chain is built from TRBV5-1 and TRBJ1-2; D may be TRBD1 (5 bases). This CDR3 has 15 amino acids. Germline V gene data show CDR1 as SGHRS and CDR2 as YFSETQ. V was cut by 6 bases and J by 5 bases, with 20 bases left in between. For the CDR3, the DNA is TGCGCCAGCAAACAGGCCGGAAAACAGGAGTATGGCTACACCTTC. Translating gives CASKQAGKQEYGYTF.

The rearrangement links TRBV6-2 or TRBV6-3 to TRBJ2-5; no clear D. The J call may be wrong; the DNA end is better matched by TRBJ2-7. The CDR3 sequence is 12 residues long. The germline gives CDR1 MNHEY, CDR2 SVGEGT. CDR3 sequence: CASSSTAREQYF. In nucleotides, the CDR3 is TGTGCCAGCAGTTCTACGGCCCGCGAGCAGTACTTC.

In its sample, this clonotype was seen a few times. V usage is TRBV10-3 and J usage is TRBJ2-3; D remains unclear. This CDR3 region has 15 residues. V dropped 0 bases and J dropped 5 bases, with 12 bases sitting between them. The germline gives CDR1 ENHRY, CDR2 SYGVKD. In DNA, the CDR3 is TGTGCCATCAGTGAGTCGGACCTCAAAGGAGATACGCAGTATTTT. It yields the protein CAISESDLKGDTQYF.

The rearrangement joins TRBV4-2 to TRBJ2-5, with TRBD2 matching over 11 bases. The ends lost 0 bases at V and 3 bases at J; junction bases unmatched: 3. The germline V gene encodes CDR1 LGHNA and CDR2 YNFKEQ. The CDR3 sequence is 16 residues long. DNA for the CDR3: TGTGCCAGCAGCCAAGAACAACTAGCGGGGGAAGAGACCCAGTACTTC. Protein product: CASSQEQLAGEETQYF.

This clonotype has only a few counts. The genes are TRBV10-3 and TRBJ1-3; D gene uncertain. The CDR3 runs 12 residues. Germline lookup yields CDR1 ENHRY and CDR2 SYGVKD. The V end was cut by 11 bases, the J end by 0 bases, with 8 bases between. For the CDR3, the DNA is TGTGCCTCCAGGCACTCTGGAAACACCATATATTTT. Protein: CASRHSGNTIYF.

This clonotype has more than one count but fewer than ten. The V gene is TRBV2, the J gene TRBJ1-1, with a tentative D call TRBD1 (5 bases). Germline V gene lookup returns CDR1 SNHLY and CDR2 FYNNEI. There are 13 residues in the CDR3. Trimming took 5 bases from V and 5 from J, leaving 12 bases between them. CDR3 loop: CASSKGTGTEAFF. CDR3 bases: TGTGCCAGCAGTAAAGGGACGGGTACTGAAGCTTTCTTT.

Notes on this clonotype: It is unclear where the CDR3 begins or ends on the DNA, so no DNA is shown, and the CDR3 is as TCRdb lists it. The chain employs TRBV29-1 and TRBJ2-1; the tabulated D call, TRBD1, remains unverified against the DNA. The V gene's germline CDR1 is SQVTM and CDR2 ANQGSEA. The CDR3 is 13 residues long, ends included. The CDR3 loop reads CSVGQGADNEQFF.

DNA of the CDR3: TGTGCCAGCAGCTTACCGGGCCGCATGGGGAAGGAGCAGTTCTTC. Its translation: CASSLPGRMGKEQFF. The rearrangement uses TRBV7-9 and TRBJ2-1; D not certain. Germline CDR1 and CDR2: SEHNR and FQNEAQ (reference sequence). The CDR3 covers 15 residues. Deletions cut 2 bases from V and 10 bases from J, with 18 bases between. Combining the CDR3 with reference TRBV7-9 and TRBJ2-1 gives the whole variable domain DTGVSQNPRHKITKRGQNVTFRCDPISEHNRLYWYRQTLGQGPEFLTYFQNEAQLEKSRLLSDRFSAERPKGSFSTLEIQRTEQGDSAMYLCASSLPGRMGKEQFFGPGTRLTVL.

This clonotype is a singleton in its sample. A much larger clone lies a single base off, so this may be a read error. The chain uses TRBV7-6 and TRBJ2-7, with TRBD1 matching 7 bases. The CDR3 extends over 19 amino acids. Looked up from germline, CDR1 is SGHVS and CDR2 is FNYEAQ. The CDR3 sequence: CASGLGPRDTTGETYEQYF. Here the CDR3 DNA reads TGTGCCAGCGGCTTAGGCCCTCGGGATACCACAGGGGAGACCTACGAGCAGTACTTC. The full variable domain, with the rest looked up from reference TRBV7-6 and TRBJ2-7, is GAGVSQSPRYKVTKRGQDVALRCDPISGHVSLYWYRQALGQGPEFLTYFNYEAQQDKSGLPNDRFSAERPEGSISTLTIQRTEQRDSAMYRCASGLGPRDTTGETYEQYFGPGTRLTVT.

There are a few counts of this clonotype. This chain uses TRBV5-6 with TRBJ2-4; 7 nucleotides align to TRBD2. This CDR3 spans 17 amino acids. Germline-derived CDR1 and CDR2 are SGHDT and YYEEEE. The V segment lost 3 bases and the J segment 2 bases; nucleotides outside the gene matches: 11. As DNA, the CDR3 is TGTGCCAGCAGCTCCTGGGAGGGAATTGGCTCCAAAAACATTCAGTACTTC. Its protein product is CASSSWEGIGSKNIQYF.

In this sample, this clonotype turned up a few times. CDR3 in DNA: TGTGCCAGCAGTTTAAAGGGATACTATAGCAATCAGCCCCAGCATTTT. This translates into CASSLKGYYSNQPQHF. V usage is TRBV27 and J usage is TRBJ1-5, with unresolved D. Between the trimmed V and J ends, which lost 2 bases and 0 bases, there was a span of 11 bases. CDR3 length: 16 residues. Germline CDR1 reads MNHEY; CDR2 reads SMNVEV (reference sequence).

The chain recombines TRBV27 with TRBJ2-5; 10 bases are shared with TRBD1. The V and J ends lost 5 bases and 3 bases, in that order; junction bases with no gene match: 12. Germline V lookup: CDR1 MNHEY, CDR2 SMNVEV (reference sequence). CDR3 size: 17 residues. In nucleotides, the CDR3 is TGTGCCAGCAGTATAAACTTCGGGACAGGGGTCGAAGAGACCCAGTACTTC. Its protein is CASSINFGTGVEETQYF.

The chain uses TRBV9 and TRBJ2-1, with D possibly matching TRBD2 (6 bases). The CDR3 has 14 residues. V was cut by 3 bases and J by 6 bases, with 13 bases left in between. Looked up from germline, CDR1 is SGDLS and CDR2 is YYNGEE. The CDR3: CASSAWGERNEQFF. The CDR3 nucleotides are TGTGCCAGCAGCGCCTGGGGGGAGCGCAATGAGCAGTTCTTC.

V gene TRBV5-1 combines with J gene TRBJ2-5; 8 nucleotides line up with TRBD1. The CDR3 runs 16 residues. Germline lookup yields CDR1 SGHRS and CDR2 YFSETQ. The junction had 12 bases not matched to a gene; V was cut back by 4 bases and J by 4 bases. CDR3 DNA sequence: TGCGCCAGCAGCGTCGGGACAGGCCACAACCGAGAGACCCAGTACTTC. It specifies CASSVGTGHNRETQYF.

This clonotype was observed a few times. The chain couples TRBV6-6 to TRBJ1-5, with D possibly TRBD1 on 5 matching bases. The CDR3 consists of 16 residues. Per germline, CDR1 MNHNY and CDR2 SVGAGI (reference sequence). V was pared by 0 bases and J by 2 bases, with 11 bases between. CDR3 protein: CASSYSSGFGNQPQHF. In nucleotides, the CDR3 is TGTGCCAGCAGTTACTCCTCAGGGTTCGGCAATCAGCCCCAGCATTTT.

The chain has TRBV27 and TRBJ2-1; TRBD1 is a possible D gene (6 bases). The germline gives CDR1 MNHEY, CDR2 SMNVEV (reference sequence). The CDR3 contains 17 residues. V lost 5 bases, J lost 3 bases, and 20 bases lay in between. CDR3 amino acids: CASSERTGLRLYNEQFF. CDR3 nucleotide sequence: TGTGCCAGCAGTGAAAGAACAGGGCTTAGACTCTACAATGAGCAGTTCTTC.

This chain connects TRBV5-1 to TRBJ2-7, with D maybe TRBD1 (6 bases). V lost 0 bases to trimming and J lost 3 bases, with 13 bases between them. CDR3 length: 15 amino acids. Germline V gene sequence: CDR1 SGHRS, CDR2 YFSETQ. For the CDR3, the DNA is TGCGCCAGCAGCTTGGGGGACATCTTTGACTACGAGCAGTACTTC. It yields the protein CASSLGDIFDYEQYF.

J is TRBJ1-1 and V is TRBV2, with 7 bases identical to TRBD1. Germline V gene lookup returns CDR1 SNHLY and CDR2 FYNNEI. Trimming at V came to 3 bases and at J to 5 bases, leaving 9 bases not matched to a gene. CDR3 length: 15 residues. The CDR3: CASSDPGGRATEAFF. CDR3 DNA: TGTGCCAGCAGTGACCCAGGGGGAAGGGCAACTGAAGCTTTCTTT.

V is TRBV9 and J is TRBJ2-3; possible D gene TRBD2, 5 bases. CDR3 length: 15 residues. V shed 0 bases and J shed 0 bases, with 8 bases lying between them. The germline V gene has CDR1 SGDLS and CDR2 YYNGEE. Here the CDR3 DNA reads TGTGCCAGCAGCGTAGGCGGGCTTAGCACAGATACGCAGTATTTT. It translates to CASSVGGLSTDTQYF. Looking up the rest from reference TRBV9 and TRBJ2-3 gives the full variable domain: DSGVTQTPKHLITATGQRVTLRCSPRSGDLSVYWYQQSLDQGLQFLIQYYNGEERAKGNILERFSAQQFPDLHSELNLSSLELGDSALYFCASSVGGLSTDTQYFGPGTRLTVL.

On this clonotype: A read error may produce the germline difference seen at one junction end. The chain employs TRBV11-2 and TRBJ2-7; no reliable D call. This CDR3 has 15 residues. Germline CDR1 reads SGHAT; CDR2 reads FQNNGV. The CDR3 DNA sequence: TGTGCCAGCAGCTTAGATGTGGCAGATTCCTACGAGCAGTGCTTC. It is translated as CASSLDVADSYEQCF.

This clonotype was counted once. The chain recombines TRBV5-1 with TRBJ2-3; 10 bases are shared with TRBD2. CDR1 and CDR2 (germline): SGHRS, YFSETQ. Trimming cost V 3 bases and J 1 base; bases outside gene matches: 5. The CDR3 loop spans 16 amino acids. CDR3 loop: CASSWGLARGTDTQYF. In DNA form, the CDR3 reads TGCGCCAGCAGCTGGGGACTAGCGAGGGGCACAGATACGCAGTATTTT.

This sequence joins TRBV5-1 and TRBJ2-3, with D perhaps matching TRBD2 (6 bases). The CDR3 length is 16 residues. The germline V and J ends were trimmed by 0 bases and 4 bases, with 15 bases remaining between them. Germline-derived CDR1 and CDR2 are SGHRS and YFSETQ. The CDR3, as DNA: TGCGCCAGCAGCTTGGAGGGGACTTCGGCGTCAGATACGCAGTATTTT. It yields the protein CASSLEGTSASDTQYF.

CDR3 sequence: CASKPSGRIYNEQFF. In DNA form, the CDR3 reads TGTGCCAGCAAACCTAGCGGGAGGATCTACAATGAGCAGTTCTTC. This chain uses TRBV12-3 or TRBV12-4 with TRBJ2-1; TRBD2 matches at 11 bases. CDR3 length equals 15 residues. Unmatched junction bases numbered 5, after V lost 7 bases and J lost 3 bases.

CDR3 sequence: CASSSRDRTYNYGYTF. The DNA for the CDR3 is TGTGCCAGCAGCTCCCGGGACAGAACTTATAACTATGGCTACACCTTC. This chain joins TRBV7-9 and TRBJ1-2; 7 bases agree with TRBD1. Trimming at V came to 4 bases and at J to 1 base, leaving 9 bases not matched to a gene. Germline V gene sequence: CDR1 SEHNR, CDR2 FQNEAQ (reference sequence). CDR3 length: 16 residues.

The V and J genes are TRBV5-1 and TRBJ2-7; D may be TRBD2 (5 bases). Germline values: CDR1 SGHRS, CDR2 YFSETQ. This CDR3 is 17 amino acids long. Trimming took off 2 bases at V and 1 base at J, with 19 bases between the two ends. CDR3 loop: CASSFYTPRRESYEQYF. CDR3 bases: TGCGCCAGCAGCTTCTACACCCCTAGACGGGAATCCTACGAGCAGTACTTC.

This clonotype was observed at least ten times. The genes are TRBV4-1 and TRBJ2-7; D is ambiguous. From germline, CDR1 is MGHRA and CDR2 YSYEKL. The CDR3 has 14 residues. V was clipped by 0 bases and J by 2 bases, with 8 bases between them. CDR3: CASSQEQGAYEQYF. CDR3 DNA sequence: TGCGCCAGCAGCCAAGAGCAAGGAGCCTACGAGCAGTACTTC.

The CDR3, as DNA: TGTGCCTGGAGAACAGGGTTCGGCTCACCCCTCCACTTT. Protein sequence: CAWRTGFGSPLHF. The J gene is TRBJ1-6, the V gene TRBV30, with D possibly being TRBD1 (6 bases). V lost 3 bases and J 10 bases, leaving 13 bases between the germline ends. Germline CDR1 and CDR2: GTSNPN and SVGIG (reference sequence). The CDR3 consists of 13 residues. The full variable domain, with the rest looked up from reference TRBV30 and TRBJ1-6, is SQTIHQWPATLVQPVGSPLSLECTVEGTSNPNLYWYRQAAGRGLQLLFYSVGIGQISSEVPQNLSASRPQDRQFILSSKKLLLSDSGFYLCAWRTGFGSPLHFGNGTRLTVT.